This entry describes one T cell receptor (beta chain). Its antigen is undetermined. PCR involved 60 Vbeta and 13 Jbeta primers. Here immunoSEQ multiplex PCR was the method, and the copy in TCRdb shows in-frame clones only, minus some. This sample yields 160,000 or so clones, of which more than 65% are seen a single time; around 6.6% belongs to the top ten. This entry belongs to a study of cytomegalovirus exposure and HLA in healthy donors. Regarding the study as a whole: Across donors, presence/absence analyses took sequencing depth to be roughly uniform. TRBV6-2, TRBV6-3 and some other V segments were excluded as indistinguishable. Among TCR beta chains of equal frequency, HLA-associated ones were more clonally expanded in a later analysis.

V lost 0 bases and J lost 5; bases outside the gene matches: 3. The germline gives CDR1 SGHNT, CDR2 YYREEE (reference sequence). The CDR3 is 16 residues long. V usage is TRBV5-4 and J usage is TRBJ2-3; 13 bases are a match to TRBD2. The sequence derives from a man over 45 in good health and CMV-seropositive. The specimen sequenced was PBMCs. CDR3 coding DNA: TGTGCCAGCAGCTTGGGGACTAGCGGGGGTATAGATACGCAGTATTTT. Protein sequence: CASSLGTSGGIDTQYF.